This TCR beta chain was captured in a study of blood T cell repertoires in COVID-19. As for the study in general: PBMCs, B-cell-depleted T cells, or T cells were the source of the cDNA or gDNA that made up the material.

Trimming left V 2 bases short and J 5 bases short, with 12 bases between. The CDR3 runs 15 residues. Germline loops: CDR1 LGHNA, CDR2 YNFKEQ. Per the original methods: Researchers report that nucleated cell counts were estimated from reference gene primer amplification. Sequencing was performed with immunoSEQ multiplex PCR; in TCRdb, only in-frame clones are kept and a portion is missing. D and trimming were read from the DNA, whereas the V and J calls and clone size are those reported in that table. Of 250,000 to 350,000 clones listed, roughly 87% are singletons. J is TRBJ1-4 and V is TRBV4-2; D possibly corresponds to TRBD1 (5 bases). This sequence was found in a woman in her forties or fifties who had recovered from COVID-19. Sequenced sample: peripheral blood. CDR3 bases: TGTGCCAGCAGCCAAATCGACAGTGACAATGAAAAACTGTTTTTT. Amino acid sequence: CASSQIDSDNEKLFF.